These T cell receptor beta chains were read from a single sample in a study of response to subunit inactivated influenza vaccine. TCRdb used MiXCR to reprocess the RT-PCR reads, holding one entry per CDR3 protein. Of around 480,000 distinct CDR3 sequences listed, 15% to 20% are singletons. This specimen was CD4+ T cells sorted from PBMCs, taken roughly 24 months after vaccination. These receptors originate from a man in his fifties or sixties who received an inactivated influenza vaccine. Each CDR3 is given without its conserved first and last residue. A D gene is named only where the DNA matches it firmly.

cdr3_aa,j_call,d_call,v_call
SATLAGGPHAQY,TRBJ2-3,TRBD2,TRBV20-1
AGGGLSTEAF,TRBJ1-1,.,TRBV30
ASSTLAGGLYNEQF,TRBJ2-1,TRBD2,TRBV28
ASSQVGVNEQF,TRBJ2-1,.,TRBV4-3
ASSHSTREGYT,TRBJ1-2,.,TRBV4-2
ASSQPGQGPVRPYNEQF,TRBJ2-1,TRBD1,TRBV4-1
ASSQTRGGAPYNEQF,TRBJ2-1,.,TRBV4-2
ASRRQGSSTDTQY,TRBJ2-3,TRBD1,TRBV6-1
ASRDRGGNTDTQY,TRBJ2-3,TRBD2,TRBV10-2
ASSLGSYTGELF,TRBJ2-2,.,TRBV12-3/TRBV12-4
ASRRTTSGFYGELF,TRBJ2-2,TRBD2,TRBV6-2/TRBV6-3
ASSPQEVGGPGI,TRBJ2-1,.,TRBV7-2
SARAPTSGSVDIQY,TRBJ2-4,TRBD2,TRBV20-1
ASSLVPAGSEQY,TRBJ2-7,.,TRBV7-2
ASRKDRRTTGELF,TRBJ2-2,.,TRBV6-2/TRBV6-3
ASSLGGGGLAVNEQF,TRBJ2-1,TRBD2,TRBV7-6
SASSSGGQETQY,TRBJ2-5,TRBD2,TRBV20-1
SARDLHGGGLQAYNEQF,TRBJ2-1,.,TRBV20-1
ASRAYRGGAYNEQF,TRBJ2-1,.,TRBV27